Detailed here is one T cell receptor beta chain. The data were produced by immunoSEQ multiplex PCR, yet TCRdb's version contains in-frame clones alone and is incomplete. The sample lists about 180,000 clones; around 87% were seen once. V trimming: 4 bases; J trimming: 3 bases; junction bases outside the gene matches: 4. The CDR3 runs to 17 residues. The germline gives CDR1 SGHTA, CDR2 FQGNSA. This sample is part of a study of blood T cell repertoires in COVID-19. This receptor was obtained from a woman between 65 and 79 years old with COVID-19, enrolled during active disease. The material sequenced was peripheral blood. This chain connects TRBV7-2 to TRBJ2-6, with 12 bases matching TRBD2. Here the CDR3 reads CASSSTSGRRGANVLTF. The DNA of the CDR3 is TGTGCCAGCAGCTCGACTAGCGGGAGACGTGGGGCCAACGTCCTGACTTTC.